These 21 T cell receptor beta chains were sequenced from one sample in a study of T cell responses to AZD1222 COVID-19 vaccine. Profiled with immunoSEQ multiplex PCR; TCRdb holds only in-frame clones, not every one. The sample lists 110,000 or so clones, approximately 90% occurring once. Specimen: peripheral blood, collected 28 days after the second dose of the MenACWY control vaccine. These receptors were collected from an adult who received the MenACWY meningococcal vaccine as a control.

This sequence joins TRBV6-2 or TRBV6-3 and TRBJ1-1, with unresolved D. This CDR3 contains 13 residues. V lost 5 bases and J 0 bases, leaving 7 bases between the germline ends. Germline V gene data show CDR1 as MNHEY and CDR2 as SVGEGT. CDR3 DNA sequence: TGTGCCAGCAGTGTCCGAATGAACACTGAAGCTTTCTTT. This encodes CASSVRMNTEAFF.

The rearrangement uses TRBV11-2 and TRBJ2-1, with a possible D match to TRBD2 (6 bases). This CDR3 is built from 15 residues. The germline CDR1 and CDR2 sequences are SGHAT and FQNNGV. V lost 4 bases and J lost 9, with 19 bases in between. CDR3 in DNA: TGTGCCAGCAGCTCACCGGGAGCAGTAGTGCTTGAGCAGTTCTTC. Translating gives CASSSPGAVVLEQFF.

The CDR3 nucleotides are TGTGCCAGCAGCCAAGATGAGGGGATCAAGCTTGGTGAAAAACTGTTTTTT. It translates to CASSQDEGIKLGEKLFF. J is TRBJ1-4 and V is TRBV4-2; the D gene is possibly TRBD1 (5 bases). Trimming stripped 0 bases from V and 7 bases from J, with 18 bases between. Germline CDR1 and CDR2: LGHNA and YNFKEQ. The CDR3 contains 17 residues.

The chain carries TRBV27 and TRBJ2-7; 8 nucleotides line up with TRBD2. This CDR3 has 14 amino acids. CDR1 is MNHEY and CDR2 is SMNVEV in the germline V gene (reference sequence). With 2 bases clipped from V and 6 bases from J, the junction kept 6 bases outside the gene matches. The CDR3 reads CASSLIAGIPEQYF. The CDR3 DNA reads TGTGCCAGCAGTTTAATAGCGGGAATTCCCGAGCAGTACTTC.

The chain employs TRBV11-2 and TRBJ2-2, with D perhaps given as TRBD1 or TRBD2 (5 bases each). This CDR3 contains 15 residues. From germline, CDR1 is SGHAT and CDR2 FQNNGV. The V and J ends lost 7 bases and 1 base respectively, with 13 bases between them. In DNA form, the CDR3 reads TGTGCCAGCAACCCCGGGACGATGAACACCGGGGAGCTGTTTTTT. Translated: CASNPGTMNTGELFF.

The rearrangement uses TRBV4-2 and TRBJ1-1; D not certain. Germline CDR1 is LGHNA and CDR2 is YNFKEQ. The CDR3 runs 13 residues. V shed 0 bases and J shed 6 bases, with 8 bases lying between them. CDR3 nucleotide sequence: TGTGCCAGCAGCCAAGAGGCGGTATCTGAAGCTTTCTTT. Protein sequence: CASSQEAVSEAFF.

This chain uses TRBV7-6 with TRBJ2-2; D gene unclear. Deletions cut 11 bases from V and 6 bases from J, with 13 bases between. Germline CDR1 is SGHVS and CDR2 is FNYEAQ. This CDR3 contains 12 residues. CDR3 nucleotides: TGTGCCCCACTAATTCCGGCCGGGGAGCTGTTTTTT. Translation gives CAPLIPAGELFF. The whole variable domain, remainder taken from reference TRBV7-6 and TRBJ2-2, is GAGVSQSPRYKVTKRGQDVALRCDPISGHVSLYWYRQALGQGPEFLTYFNYEAQQDKSGLPNDRFSAERPEGSISTLTIQRTEQRDSAMYRCAPLIPAGELFFGEGSRLTVL.

The J gene is TRBJ1-6, the V gene TRBV7-2; perhaps TRBD1 as D (6 bases). V shed 5 bases and J shed 6 bases, with 14 bases lying between them. This CDR3 region has 15 residues. Germline V gives CDR1 SGHTA, CDR2 FQGNSA. The CDR3 sequence: CASSLDRESNSPLHF. CDR3 DNA: TGTGCCAGCAGCCTGGACAGAGAGAGTAATTCACCCCTCCACTTT.

The chain combines TRBV9 with TRBJ2-1; 8 positions match TRBD1. Per germline, CDR1 SGDLS and CDR2 YYNGEE. The CDR3 has 14 residues. V was pared by 0 bases and J by 8 bases, with 4 bases of the junction left unmatched. The CDR3 reads CASSVGTGNYEQFF. The CDR3 DNA sequence: TGTGCCAGCAGCGTAGGGACAGGGAATTATGAGCAGTTCTTC.

V usage is TRBV11-2 and J usage is TRBJ1-1; maybe TRBD1 (5 bases). CDR1 is SGHAT, CDR2 FQNNGV, per germline. The germline V and J ends were trimmed by 1 base and 5 bases, with 14 bases remaining between them. The CDR3 extends over 15 amino acids. The CDR3: CASSLVGLGVTEAFF. CDR3 bases: TGTGCCAGCAGCTTAGTGGGGCTGGGGGTAACTGAAGCTTTCTTT. Full variable domain (rest looked up from reference TRBV11-2 and TRBJ1-1): EAGVAQSPRYKIIEKRQSVAFWCNPISGHATLYWYQQILGQGPKLLIQFQNNGVVDDSQLPKDRFSAERLKGVDSTLKIQPAKLEDSAVYLCASSLVGLGVTEAFFGQGTRLTVV.

The chain has TRBV4-1 and TRBJ1-2; D not certain. The germline V gene has CDR1 MGHRA and CDR2 YSYEKL. This CDR3 is built from 12 residues. V was shortened by 2 bases and J by 1 base, with 2 bases between the two germline ends. This CDR3 is CASSQRNYGYTF. The CDR3 coding sequence is TGCGCCAGCAGCCAACGTAACTATGGCTACACCTTC.

The chain employs TRBV6-1 and TRBJ2-5; D not resolved. CDR3 size: 12 residues. Germline V lookup: CDR1 MNHNS, CDR2 SASEGT. V lost 1 base and J lost 8, with 8 bases in between. CDR3 nucleotide sequence: TGTGCCAGCAGTGAAGACCGGCGTACCCAGTACTTC. It translates to CASSEDRRTQYF.

V is TRBV4-1 and J is TRBJ2-7; 10 positions agree with TRBD2. The CDR3 is 16 residues long. V gave up 0 bases and J gave up 4 bases; unmatched junction bases: 6. Looked up from germline, CDR1 is MGHRA and CDR2 is YSYEKL. The CDR3 nucleotides read TGCGCCAGCAGCCAAGATTTTTCTAGCGGGAGTTACGAGCAGTACTTC. As protein: CASSQDFSSGSYEQYF.

This clone was seen just once. V is TRBV21-1 and J is TRBJ1-5; the table's TRBD1 call for D was not verified on the DNA. TRBV21-1 counts as a pseudogene. The CDR3 contains 16 residues. The CDR3 bases are TGTGCCCCAGGACCCGAAACAGGGATTAGCAATCAGCCCCAGCATTTT. This gives the protein CAPGPETGISNQPQHF.

J is TRBJ1-3 and V is TRBV3-1 (or the pseudogene TRBV3-2); D not resolved. Deletions cut 3 bases from V and 3 bases from J, with 9 bases between. This CDR3 is built from 14 residues. The germline V gene has CDR1 LGHDT and CDR2 YNNKEL (reference sequence). The DNA for the CDR3 is TGTGCCAGCAGCCAGGCCGGGAGTGGAAACACCATATATTTT. This gives the protein CASSQAGSGNTIYF.

This chain joins TRBV27 and TRBJ2-1; TRBD1 matches at 8 bases. The CDR3 is made up of 14 amino acids. Germline values: CDR1 MNHEY, CDR2 SMNVEV (reference sequence). V trimming: 6 bases; J trimming: 4 bases; junction bases outside the gene matches: 5. This chain's CDR3 is CASRPGQEYNEQFF. The CDR3 nucleotides are TGTGCCAGCAGACCGGGACAGGAATACAATGAGCAGTTCTTC.

CDR3 residues: CASSVAANEKLFF. The CDR3 DNA reads as TGCGCCAGCTCCGTGGCAGCTAATGAAAAACTGTTTTTT. The chain uses TRBV5-1 and TRBJ1-4; no clear D gene. Germline-derived CDR1 and CDR2 are SGHRS and YFSETQ. The CDR3 has 13 residues. The V and J ends lost 7 bases and 3 bases respectively, with 10 bases between them.

The rearrangement joins TRBV5-4 to TRBJ1-1, with 8 bases aligning to TRBD1. CDR1 is SGHNT and CDR2 is YYREEE in the germline V gene (reference sequence). V was clipped by 7 bases and J by 8 bases; unmatched bases: 7. The CDR3 contains 12 residues. The CDR3 DNA reads TGTGCCAGCTCCGGGACAGGCGAAGAAGCTTTCTTT. Encoded protein: CASSGTGEEAFF.

The V and J genes are TRBV9 and TRBJ1-2; perhaps TRBD1 as D (6 bases). Germline V gene data show CDR1 as SGDLS and CDR2 as YYNGEE. Trimming removed 5 bases at V and 1 base at J, with 12 bases between. This CDR3 is built from 14 residues. The CDR3 DNA follows: TGTGCCAGCAGTAGGGGGGAATTTAACTATGGCTACACCTTC. Protein product: CASSRGEFNYGYTF. Drawing the rest from reference TRBV9 and TRBJ1-2, the complete variable domain is DSGVTQTPKHLITATGQRVTLRCSPRSGDLSVYWYQQSLDQGLQFLIQYYNGEERAKGNILERFSAQQFPDLHSELNLSSLELGDSALYFCASSRGEFNYGYTFGSGTRLTVV.

The chain couples TRBV5-1 to TRBJ1-5; no clear D. Germline V gene data show CDR1 as SGHRS and CDR2 as YFSETQ. The CDR3 is made up of 14 amino acids. V lost 0 bases to trimming and J lost 5 bases, with 9 bases between them. CDR3 loop: CASSLEGADQPQHF. CDR3 nucleotides: TGCGCCAGCAGCTTGGAAGGAGCCGATCAGCCCCAGCATTTT.

V is TRBV2 and J is TRBJ2-5; TRBD2 aligns across 8 bases. V lost 3 bases to trimming and J lost 3 bases; unmatched junction nucleotides: 9. The CDR3 sequence is 16 residues long. Germline V lookup: CDR1 SNHLY, CDR2 FYNNEI. CDR3 nucleotides: TGTGCCAGCAGTGACCAGGGTAGCGGGGCCAAAGAGACCCAGTACTTC. This encodes CASSDQGSGAKETQYF.